Below are 30 T cell receptor beta chains sequenced from a single sample in a study of blood T cell repertoires in COVID-19. Clones were read by immunoSEQ multiplex PCR, and TCRdb kept only the in-frame ones, dropping some. The data contain 45,000 or so clones, 80% to 90% of them singletons. Sequenced: peripheral blood. These receptors all come from a man at least 80 years old with acute or convalescent COVID-19.

The chain recombines TRBV28 with TRBJ1-2; tentatively, D is TRBD1 (5 bases). CDR1 MDHEN and CDR2 SYDVKM come from the germline V gene. V lost 6 bases, J lost 2 bases, and 7 bases lay in between. The CDR3 is 12 amino acids. CDR3 protein: CASRDTNYGYTF. The DNA of the CDR3 is TGTGCCAGCAGGGACACCAACTATGGCTACACCTTC.

The chain carries TRBV28 and TRBJ1-6; no clear D gene. The germline V gene has CDR1 MDHEN and CDR2 SYDVKM. The CDR3 has 14 amino acids. V dropped 2 bases and J dropped 5 bases, with 7 bases sitting between them. CDR3 bases: TGTGCCAGCAGTTTACTGGCCGATAATTCACCCCTCCACTTT. It yields the protein CASSLLADNSPLHF.

V and J are TRBV4-2 and TRBJ1-1, with D possibly matching TRBD1 (5 bases). Germline loops: CDR1 LGHNA, CDR2 YNFKEQ. Trimming removed 1 base from V and 3 bases from J, with 12 bases in between. The CDR3 consists of 15 residues. The chain's CDR3 is CASSQVQGDDTEAFF. CDR3 coding DNA: TGTGCCAGCAGCCAAGTGCAAGGGGATGACACTGAAGCTTTCTTT.

V is TRBV28 and J is TRBJ2-3; the D is unclear. Deletions cut 1 base from V and 1 base from J, with 6 bases between. Germline V CDR1 and CDR2: MDHEN, SYDVKM. CDR3 size: 14 residues. CDR3 amino acids: CASSLLQRTDTQYF. The CDR3 coding sequence is TGTGCCAGCAGTTTATTACAGCGCACAGATACGCAGTATTTT.

The chain couples TRBV5-5 to TRBJ1-2, with D uncertain. Germline V gene data show CDR1 as SGHKS and CDR2 as YYEKEE (reference sequence). The CDR3 is 14 amino acids. Trimming removed 2 bases at V and 3 bases at J, with 11 bases between. The chain's CDR3 is CASSFIPGDYGYTF. The DNA for the CDR3 is TGTGCCAGCAGCTTTATACCGGGTGACTATGGCTACACCTTC.

The V gene is TRBV12-3 or TRBV12-4, the J gene TRBJ2-7; TRBD2 is a possible D gene (7 bases). V shed 2 bases and J shed 8 bases, with 13 bases lying between them. This CDR3 comprises 13 residues. CDR3 residues: CASSLRRGAQQYF. The CDR3 region has the DNA TGTGCCAGCAGTTTAAGACGGGGGGCCCAGCAGTACTTC.

In this sample, this clone turned up once. V usage is TRBV29-1 and J usage is TRBJ2-7; weak D call: TRBD1 (5 bases). The germline gives CDR1 SQVTM, CDR2 ANQGSEA. The V and J ends lost 6 bases and 0 bases respectively, with 15 bases between them. CDR3 size: 14 residues. DNA for the CDR3: TGCAGCGTCTTTGAATGGACATCCTCCTACGAGCAGTACTTC. This encodes CSVFEWTSSYEQYF.

The V call is TRBV6-4, the J call TRBJ1-6; no clear D gene. Looked up from germline, CDR1 is MRHNA and CDR2 is SNTAGT. This CDR3 has 13 residues. The V gene lost 0 bases and the J gene lost 11 bases, with 8 bases spanning the gap. CDR3 sequence (DNA): TGTGCCAGCAGTGACTCGAGCGGGACACCCCTCCACTTT. Its translation: CASSDSSGTPLHF.

The chain combines TRBV5-8 with TRBJ2-7; D is unclear. V shed 4 bases and J shed 3 bases, with 8 bases lying between them. From germline, CDR1 is SGHTS and CDR2 YDEGEE. This CDR3 comprises 12 residues. This chain's CDR3 is CASSLNGYEQYF. Written as DNA, the CDR3 is TGTGCCAGCAGCCTGAACGGCTACGAGCAGTACTTC. Full variable domain (outside the CDR3, taken from reference TRBV5-8 and TRBJ2-7): EAGVTQSPTHLIKTRGQQATLRCSPISGHTSVYWYQQALGLGLQFLLWYDEGEERNRGNFPPRFSGRQFPNYSSELNVNALELEDSALYLCASSLNGYEQYFGPGTRLTVT.

The genes are TRBV6-4 and TRBJ1-2; the D gene is possibly TRBD1 (6 bases). CDR3 length: 16 residues. Trimming left V 4 bases short and J 4 bases short, with 19 bases between. Germline values: CDR1 MRHNA, CDR2 SNTAGT. For the CDR3, the DNA is TGTGCCAGCAGTGCCTCTTACACGGGACACTCCTATGGCTACACCTTC. Its protein product is CASSASYTGHSYGYTF.

The J gene is TRBJ2-5, the V gene TRBV2; 13 bases agree with TRBD2. Germline trimming cut 1 base from V and 7 bases from J; bases unmatched to any gene: 9. From germline, CDR1 is SNHLY and CDR2 FYNNEI. The CDR3 totals 17 residues. DNA for the CDR3: TGTGCCAGCAGTGAAGAGGGGACTAGCGGGACACGATGGACCCAGTACTTC. Translation: CASSEEGTSGTRWTQYF.

This chain connects TRBV19 to TRBJ1-5, with a possible D match to TRBD1 (5 bases). V lost 5 bases, J lost 5 bases, and 22 bases lay in between. The germline V gene encodes CDR1 LNHDA and CDR2 SQIVND (reference sequence). The CDR3 runs to 17 residues. In DNA form, the CDR3 reads TGTGCCAGTAGTGGTGGTGGGGGGGGTTGGTATGATCAGCCCCAGCATTTT. It translates to CASSGGGGGWYDQPQHF.

This clone was observed a single time. This chain uses TRBV5-1 with TRBJ2-5; 10 nucleotides align to TRBD2. CDR1 is SGHRS, CDR2 YFSETQ, per germline. The CDR3 is made up of 15 amino acids. The trim removed 0 bases at V and 4 bases at J, leaving 3 bases unmatched. CDR3 nucleotide sequence: TGCGCCAGCAGCTTGGAAGCGGGGGGGATAGAGACCCAGTACTTC. Translating gives CASSLEAGGIETQYF.

This clone was observed a single time. V gene TRBV2 combines with J gene TRBJ1-1; 7 positions match TRBD1. Unmatched junction bases numbered 8, after V lost 8 bases and J lost 2 bases. This CDR3 region has 14 residues. Germline lookup yields CDR1 SNHLY and CDR2 FYNNEI. The CDR3 DNA is TGTGCCAGCCATCGAACAGGGGTTAACACTGAAGCTTTCTTT. Its translation: CASHRTGVNTEAFF.

The chain employs TRBV6-1 and TRBJ1-4; possible D gene TRBD1, 5 bases. CDR1 is MNHNS, CDR2 SASEGT, per germline. The CDR3 has 14 amino acids. Trimming removed 0 bases at V and 11 bases at J, with 13 bases between. The CDR3 DNA follows: TGTGCCAGCAGTGAAGCCTCCAGGGTCGGGAAACTGTTTTTT. This codes for CASSEASRVGKLFF.

The rearrangement uses TRBV12-3 or TRBV12-4 and TRBJ2-5; D gene unclear. The ends were cut back, 7 bases at V and 1 base at J, with 10 bases in the middle. The CDR3 covers 13 residues. CDR3 coding DNA: TGTGCCAGCACCATACCGGGCCAAGAGACCCAGTACTTC. Residues: CASTIPGQETQYF.

Regarding this clone: The sample holds other DNA sequences that translate to the same CDR3. The rearrangement uses TRBV24-1 and TRBJ2-3, with 8 bases that match TRBD2. V dropped 4 bases and J dropped 1; count of bases not matched to a gene: 6. Germline lookup yields CDR1 KGHDR and CDR2 SFDVKD. The CDR3 covers 16 residues. For the CDR3, the DNA is TGTGCCACCAGTGACCCCGGGGGGGCGGGCACAGATACGCAGTATTTT. Translation gives CATSDPGGAGTDTQYF.

The rearrangement uses TRBV19 and TRBJ1-5; weak D call: TRBD1 (6 bases). The CDR3 runs 15 residues. The V end lost 1 base, the J end lost 6 bases, and 13 bases lay between the germline ends. CDR1 LNHDA and CDR2 SQIVND come from the germline V gene (reference sequence). The CDR3 protein is CASSIGAGDPQPQHF. Here the CDR3 DNA reads TGTGCCAGTAGTATAGGGGCAGGGGACCCTCAGCCCCAGCATTTT.

The chain joins TRBV27 to TRBJ1-2; D is perhaps TRBD1 (5 bases). Germline V gene sequence: CDR1 MNHEY, CDR2 SMNVEV (reference sequence). V lost 8 bases, J lost 13 bases, and 17 bases lay in between. This CDR3 is built from 11 residues. As DNA, the CDR3 is TGTGCCAGCGCGTTGGGGGGGACCATCACCTTC. Encoded protein: CASALGGTITF.

This chain uses TRBV28 with TRBJ2-3; 13 bases fit TRBD2. Germline trimming cut 5 bases from V and 0 bases from J; bases unmatched to any gene: 20. This CDR3 has 22 amino acids. The germline V gene encodes CDR1 MDHEN and CDR2 SYDVKM. CDR3 nucleotide sequence: TGTGCCAGCAGTGGGGTACTAGCGGGGGGGATCACCCAGCCAACTAGCACAGATACGCAGTATTTT. Protein product: CASSGVLAGGITQPTSTDTQYF.

The chain recombines TRBV19 with TRBJ1-5; 8 bases are shared with TRBD1. V lost 4 bases and J lost 2; bases outside the gene matches: 4. The CDR3 spans 15 residues. The germline V gene encodes CDR1 LNHDA and CDR2 SQIVND (reference sequence). The CDR3 region is CASSTLTGGNQPQHF. The CDR3 bases are TGTGCCAGTAGTACCCTGACAGGGGGCAATCAGCCCCAGCATTTT.

J is TRBJ1-1 and V is TRBV4-1; perhaps TRBD1 as D (5 bases). Germline V gene lookup returns CDR1 MGHRA and CDR2 YSYEKL. The CDR3 has 13 residues. Trimming took off 1 base at V and 10 bases at J, with 13 bases between the two ends. CDR3 DNA: TGCGCCAGCAGCCAAGCCGGCAGGGATGGAGCTTTCTTT. Amino acids: CASSQAGRDGAFF.

This chain connects TRBV5-3 to TRBJ1-5; D is possibly TRBD1 (6 bases). TRBV5-3 is annotated as an ORF whose role is uncertain. CDR3 length: 14 amino acids. Between the trimmed V and J ends, which lost 6 bases and 5 bases, there was a span of 15 bases. CDR3 bases: TGTGCCAGAATCAGAGGGGGGGGAGATCAGCCCCAGCATTTT. Translated, it gives CARIRGGGDQPQHF.

This rearrangement joins TRBV5-1 to TRBJ2-3; TRBD2 matches at 8 bases. This CDR3 has 16 amino acids. In germline, CDR1 is SGHRS, CDR2 YFSETQ. Trimming at V came to 0 bases and at J to 4 bases, leaving 7 bases not matched to a gene. This chain's CDR3 is CASSLVSGGAADTQYF. For the CDR3, the DNA is TGCGCCAGCAGCTTGGTATCCGGGGGGGCAGCAGATACGCAGTATTTT. Looking up the rest from reference TRBV5-1 and TRBJ2-3 gives the full variable domain: KAGVTQTPRYLIKTRGQQVTLSCSPISGHRSVSWYQQTPGQGLQFLFEYFSETQRNKGNFPGRFSGRQFSNSRSEMNVSTLELGDSALYLCASSLVSGGAADTQYFGPGTRLTVL.

The CDR3 sequence is CASSRGTANTEAFF. CDR3 nucleotides: TGCGCCAGCAGCCGCGGGACAGCGAACACTGAAGCTTTCTTT. V is TRBV5-1 and J is TRBJ1-1, with TRBD1 matching 7 bases. This CDR3 is built from 14 residues. The V and J ends lost 4 bases and 1 base, in that order; junction bases with no gene match: 4. Germline assignment: CDR1 SGHRS and CDR2 YFSETQ.

The rearrangement links TRBV4-2 to TRBJ1-1; 11 bases align to TRBD1. Germline-derived CDR1 and CDR2 are LGHNA and YNFKEQ. The V and J ends lost 3 bases and 1 base, in that order; junction bases with no gene match: 10. The CDR3 totals 18 residues. The CDR3 loop is CASSQAGTGGERNTEAFF. The CDR3 DNA reads as TGTGCCAGCAGCCAGGCCGGGACAGGGGGGGAGAGGAACACTGAAGCTTTCTTT.

The rearrangement links TRBV27 to TRBJ2-7, with D perhaps TRBD1 (6 bases). Germline V gives CDR1 MNHEY, CDR2 SMNVEV (reference sequence). The CDR3 runs to 14 residues. V dropped 7 bases and J dropped 2 bases, with 15 bases sitting between them. The CDR3 loop is CASKTRTDTYEQYF. DNA for the CDR3: TGTGCCAGCAAGACGCGGACAGATACCTACGAGCAGTACTTC.

The V call is TRBV7-8, the J call TRBJ2-5; a possible D gene is TRBD1 (6 bases). This CDR3 spans 14 amino acids. V shed 2 bases and J shed 3 bases, with 10 bases lying between them. Germline V gene sequence: CDR1 SGHVS, CDR2 FQNEAQ. The CDR3 reads CASSLLGGKETQYF. The CDR3 region has the DNA TGTGCCAGCAGCTTATTAGGGGGTAAAGAGACCCAGTACTTC.

The chain combines TRBV28 with TRBJ1-5; D may be TRBD1 (5 bases). Per germline, CDR1 MDHEN and CDR2 SYDVKM. The CDR3 runs 14 residues. Trimming cost V 2 bases and J 5 bases, with 10 bases left between them. In DNA form, the CDR3 reads TGTGCCAGCAGTTTACCCAGGGAGGATCAGCCCCAGCATTTT. Protein product: CASSLPREDQPQHF.

This chain connects TRBV11-3 to TRBJ2-3; D gene ambiguous. Trimming pared 5 bases from V and 3 bases from J, leaving 12 bases between. Germline values: CDR1 SGHNT, CDR2 YENEEA. This CDR3 contains 14 residues. As DNA, the CDR3 is TGTGCCAGCAGCAAATCCCTCCCGACAGATACGCAGTATTTT. This sequence encodes CASSKSLPTDTQYF.